What follows is one T cell receptor beta chain and its context. Antigen specificity is unknown. This record belongs to a study of T cell repertoires in cytomegalovirus infection. As for the study in general: Indications came from public TCR beta signatures; they pointed to CMV infection and to a matching HLA type. Regarding the study as a whole: Ex vivo responses were dominated by HLA-C-restricted CMV-specific TCR beta clonotypes. Summed public TCR beta family frequency identified CMV carriers bearing the relevant HLA.

TCRdb re-analysed the reads in MiXCR, keeping a single row per CDR3 protein. The profile shows under 300,000 distinct CDR3 sequences, 15% to 20% of them singletons. This clonotype originated in a human donor in good health (CMV status not recorded). Some clones in this sample may be carry-over from other donors' samples. Sequences were obtained from CD8+ T cells from PBMCs.

The CDR3 protein is CASSHRLGQGINEQFF. The DNA of the CDR3 is TGTGCCAGCAGCCATAGGTTGGGACAGGGAATCAATGAGCAGTTCTTC. The V gene is TRBV7-9, the J gene TRBJ2-1, with TRBD1 matching over 9 bases. The CDR3 sequence is 16 residues long. CDR1 and CDR2 (germline): SEHNR, FQNEAQ (reference sequence). Trimming cost V 5 bases and J 6 bases; bases outside gene matches: 11.